This entry lists 22 T cell receptor beta chains sequenced from one sample in a study of blood T cell repertoires in COVID-19. The table came from immunoSEQ multiplex PCR; TCRdb's copy has only in-frame clones and leaves some out. There are 150,000 to 200,000 clones in the sample; approximately 85% occur only once, and under 8% lies in the top ten. The specimen sequenced was PBMCs or T cells enriched from blood (not recorded which). These receptors were obtained from a man in his forties who had recovered from COVID-19.

This chain connects TRBV25-1 to TRBJ1-1; D is unclear. Germline V CDR1 and CDR2: MGHDK, SYGVNS. The CDR3 spans 14 residues. Trimming removed 2 bases from V and 4 bases from J, with 11 bases in between. The CDR3, as DNA: TGTGCCAGCAGTGAAATAGCTGGGAGCACTGAAGCTTTCTTT. This sequence encodes CASSEIAGSTEAFF.

This clone appeared a single time. The chain employs TRBV12-3 or TRBV12-4 and TRBJ2-7, with 8 bases lining up with TRBD1. The CDR3 extends over 12 amino acids. With V trimmed by 5 bases and J by 5 bases, 2 bases remained unmatched. In DNA form, the CDR3 reads TGTGCCAGCAGTCAGGGGGCCCACGAGCAGTACTTC. This codes for CASSQGAHEQYF.

V and J are TRBV27 and TRBJ2-2; 8 positions agree with TRBD2. The length of the CDR3 is 18 residues. Unmatched junction bases numbered 9, after V lost 2 bases and J lost 1 base. From germline, CDR1 is MNHEY and CDR2 SMNVEV (reference sequence). Here the CDR3 reads CASSLKSGSGGNTGELFF. CDR3 nucleotide sequence: TGTGCCAGCAGTTTAAAGTCCGGGAGCGGGGGGAACACCGGGGAGCTGTTTTTT.

The J gene is TRBJ1-2, the V gene TRBV6-5, with a weak D call TRBD1 (5 bases). Germline lookup yields CDR1 MNHEY and CDR2 SVGAGI. Trimming stripped 10 bases from V and 4 bases from J, with 19 bases between. The CDR3 covers 14 residues. The CDR3 nucleotides are TGTGCCACTTTAGGGGCCGGACGGATCTATGGCTACACCTTC. Translated, it gives CATLGAGRIYGYTF.

J is TRBJ1-3 and V is TRBV11-2; D is possibly TRBD1 (5 bases). The germline gives CDR1 SGHAT, CDR2 FQNNGV. The CDR3 spans 14 residues. V lost 0 bases to trimming and J lost 2 bases, with 5 bases between them. CDR3 loop: CASSLDRAGNTIYF. DNA of the CDR3: TGTGCCAGCAGCTTAGACAGGGCTGGAAACACCATATATTTT.

This chain joins TRBV11-3 and TRBJ1-3; TRBD1 agrees at 8 bases. The CDR3 totals 14 residues. Germline-derived CDR1 and CDR2 are SGHNT and YENEEA. After removal of 6 bases from V and 2 bases from J, the junction contained 3 bases not matched to a gene. The CDR3 bases are TGTGCCAGCAGGAAGACAGGGGCTGGAAACACCATATATTTT. Translation gives CASRKTGAGNTIYF. Together with reference TRBV11-3 and TRBJ1-3, the CDR3 gives the full variable domain: EAGVVQSPRYKIIEKKQPVAFWCNPISGHNTLYWYLQNLGQGPELLIRYENEEAVDDSQLPKDRFSAERLKGVDSTLKIQPAELGDSAVYLCASRKTGAGNTIYFGEGSWLTVV.

This chain links TRBV12-5 with TRBJ1-1; D not resolved. V lost 6 bases and J 0 bases, leaving 14 bases between the germline ends. The CDR3 is 15 amino acids. From germline, CDR1 is LGHNT and CDR2 FRNRAP. The CDR3 protein is CASGRTAAMNTEAFF. The CDR3, as DNA: TGTGCTAGTGGAAGAACAGCCGCCATGAACACTGAAGCTTTCTTT.

This clone was counted only a few times. This sequence joins TRBV19 and TRBJ1-2; tentative D call: TRBD1 (6 bases). CDR3 length: 14 amino acids. The V end was cut by 7 bases, the J end by 4 bases, with 16 bases between. Germline lookup yields CDR1 LNHDA and CDR2 SQIVND (reference sequence). The CDR3 is CASTSDRTSYGYTF. CDR3 DNA: TGTGCCAGTACCTCGGACAGAACCTCCTATGGCTACACCTTC.

This clone was seen a few times. The chain recombines TRBV11-3 with TRBJ1-2; 9 positions agree with TRBD1. Unmatched junction bases numbered 13, after V lost 0 bases and J lost 5 bases. The CDR3 extends over 18 amino acids. CDR1 and CDR2 from the germline V gene are SGHNT and YENEEA. The CDR3 DNA is TGTGCCAGCAGCTTAGATCCGACAGGGGGATTCCCCCTTTATGGCTACACCTTC. Its translation is CASSLDPTGGFPLYGYTF.

The chain uses TRBV28 and TRBJ1-5, with 7 positions matching TRBD1. Germline loops: CDR1 MDHEN, CDR2 SYDVKM. Trimming cost V 5 bases and J 1 base; bases outside gene matches: 14. This CDR3 spans 18 amino acids. The CDR3 region is CASSRPRQGWVSNQPQHF. As DNA, the CDR3 is TGTGCCAGCAGTCGCCCCCGACAGGGCTGGGTAAGCAATCAGCCCCAGCATTTT.

The J gene is TRBJ1-1, the V gene TRBV9; D ambiguous. V was cut by 1 base and J by 1 base, with 5 bases left in between. Germline V gene data show CDR1 as SGDLS and CDR2 as YYNGEE. The CDR3 has 13 residues. Written as DNA, the CDR3 is TGTGCCAGCAGCGTAACAGAGAACACTGAAGCTTTCTTT. This encodes CASSVTENTEAFF.

The J gene is TRBJ1-2, the V gene TRBV7-9; D remains unclear. Germline V gene data show CDR1 as SEHNR and CDR2 as FQNEAQ (reference sequence). V lost 3 bases and J 9 bases, leaving 8 bases between the germline ends. There are 11 residues in the CDR3. The CDR3, as DNA: TGTGCCAGCAGCTTCGAGAGGAGCTACACCTTC. Amino acid sequence: CASSFERSYTF.

The chain combines TRBV6-5 with TRBJ1-1; D not certain. The CDR3 extends over 14 amino acids. Germline CDR1 reads MNHEY; CDR2 reads SVGAGI. V lost 8 bases and J lost 0, with 13 bases in between. CDR3 coding DNA: TGTGCCAGCGTTGTAGGACTGATGAACACTGAAGCTTTCTTT. Translating gives CASVVGLMNTEAFF.

The chain is built from TRBV27 and TRBJ1-2, with TRBD1 matching over 7 bases. Looked up from germline, CDR1 is MNHEY and CDR2 is SMNVEV (reference sequence). V lost 8 bases to trimming and J lost 7 bases; unmatched junction nucleotides: 4. This CDR3 region has 11 residues. In DNA, the CDR3 is TGTGCCAGCCGAGGGGGCCTTGGCTACACCTTC. Encoded protein: CASRGGLGYTF.

The rearrangement uses TRBV19 and TRBJ2-2; 10 bases are shared with TRBD2. Germline CDR1 and CDR2: LNHDA and SQIVND (reference sequence). V trimming: 5 bases; J trimming: 5 bases; junction bases outside the gene matches: 5. The CDR3 spans 15 residues. The DNA for the CDR3 is TGTGCCAGTAGTCCGCTAGCGGGAGTAACCGGGGAGCTGTTTTTT. Its protein product is CASSPLAGVTGELFF.

V usage is TRBV9 and J usage is TRBJ2-1, with D maybe TRBD1 (6 bases). The CDR3 loop spans 15 amino acids. Per the germline V gene, CDR1 is SGDLS and CDR2 is YYNGEE. V was trimmed by 5 bases and J by 9 bases, leaving 21 bases between them. CDR3 protein: CASRPPAQGSGEQFF. CDR3 DNA sequence: TGTGCCAGCAGACCCCCGGCACAGGGATCAGGTGAGCAGTTCTTC.

This clone was seen a single time. The J gene is TRBJ1-5, the V gene TRBV16; 7 bases are a match to TRBD1. The CDR3 runs to 13 residues. The V segment lost 3 bases and the J segment 6 bases; nucleotides outside the gene matches: 2. Germline values: CDR1 KGHSY, CDR2 FQNENV. As DNA, the CDR3 is TGTGCCAGCAGCCAGGCAGGGGGTCAGCCCCAGCATTTT. Translated, it gives CASSQAGGQPQHF.

The gene calls are TRBV27 and TRBJ2-1; 12 bases match TRBD2. J lost 8 bases, V lost 10 bases, and 3 bases had no gene match. The CDR3 sequence is 12 residues long. Per germline, CDR1 MNHEY and CDR2 SMNVEV (reference sequence). The DNA of the CDR3 is TGTGCCACTAGCGGGGGGGGCGATGAGCAGTTCTTC. Translating it yields CATSGGGDEQFF.

This chain joins TRBV4-1 and TRBJ2-5, with TRBD2 matching over 7 bases. The junction had 1 base not matched to a gene; V was cut back by 3 bases and J by 0 bases. CDR1 is MGHRA and CDR2 is YSYEKL in the germline V gene. The CDR3 has 14 residues. The CDR3 loop reads CASSHGGDQETQYF. The CDR3 coding sequence is TGCGCCAGCAGCCATGGGGGGGACCAAGAGACCCAGTACTTC.

The rearrangement joins TRBV28 to TRBJ1-2; a possible D gene is TRBD1 (6 bases). This CDR3 is 14 amino acids long. Trimming cost V 6 bases and J 0 bases, with 11 bases left between them. Per germline, CDR1 MDHEN and CDR2 SYDVKM. CDR3 region: CASSPQGANYGYTF. In DNA, the CDR3 is TGTGCCAGCAGCCCACAGGGAGCTAACTATGGCTACACCTTC.

J is TRBJ1-4 and V is TRBV5-1; 9 nucleotides line up with TRBD1. J lost 8 bases, V lost 4 bases, and 6 bases had no gene match. There are 14 residues in the CDR3. Germline assignment: CDR1 SGHRS and CDR2 YFSETQ. CDR3 DNA: TGCGCCAGCAGCCAGACAGGGGGGATCGAAAAACTGTTTTTT. This encodes CASSQTGGIEKLFF.

The CDR3 region has the DNA TGTGCCAGCAGCTCTCTGCGGACCGGGGGCACAGATACGCAGTATTTT. Translation: CASSSLRTGGTDTQYF. This sequence joins TRBV11-1 and TRBJ2-3, with D tentatively TRBD2 (5 bases). CDR1 is SGHAT and CDR2 is FQDESV in the germline V gene (reference sequence). This CDR3 spans 16 amino acids. V lost 4 bases and J lost 1, with 15 bases in between.